A single sample gave rise to the 9 T cell receptor beta chains below, sequenced in a study of vaccination effects on CD4 cells after COVID-19. ViraFEST expansion of antigen-specific CD4+ T cells with viral peptide pools preceded sequencing. Cells that had been cultured for approximately ten days were the source of isolated CD4+ T cells. Recipients of the vaccine had no prior SARS-CoV-2 infection and negative nucleocapsid antibodies. Which antigens these TCRs recognize remains unknown. TCRdb keeps only in-frame clones here, not all; method: immunoSEQ multiplex PCR. The sample has about 20,000 clones, approximately 79% seen once; the top ten hold 9.1%. This material consisted of CD4+ T cells from PBMCs cultured with HCoV-NL63 spike peptides, taken before COVID-19 vaccination. The receptors here all came from a human donor who received a COVID-19 vaccine.

This clone was seen a handful of times. This sequence joins TRBV3-1 (or the pseudogene TRBV3-2) and TRBJ2-5; a possible D gene is TRBD1 (6 bases). Trimming stripped 4 bases from V and 1 base from J, with 10 bases between. Per germline, CDR1 LGHDT and CDR2 YNNKEL (reference sequence). This CDR3 is 14 amino acids long. The CDR3, as DNA: TGTGCCAGCAGCCTGAGGACAGCCCAAGAGACCCAGTACTTC. Its protein product is CASSLRTAQETQYF.

The rearrangement uses TRBV28 and TRBJ2-7; D is perhaps TRBD2 (5 bases). Trimming stripped 2 bases from V and 9 bases from J, with 11 bases between. This CDR3 is 12 amino acids long. CDR1 MDHEN and CDR2 SYDVKM come from the germline V gene. The DNA of the CDR3 is TGTGCCAGCAGTTTAAGCGGCCCTGGGCAGTACTTC. Protein product: CASSLSGPGQYF.

V usage is TRBV5-4 and J usage is TRBJ2-3, with D uncertain. V was trimmed by 4 bases and J by 6 bases, leaving 9 bases between them. The CDR3 length is 12 residues. Germline loops: CDR1 SGHNT, CDR2 YYREEE (reference sequence). CDR3 sequence: CASSLYLDTQYF. CDR3 nucleotides: TGTGCCAGCAGCCTATACCTGGATACGCAGTATTTT.

The chain is built from TRBV3-1 (or the pseudogene TRBV3-2) and TRBJ1-6; D ambiguous. Germline CDR1 is LGHDT and CDR2 is YNNKEL (reference sequence). Trimming removed 1 base from V and 9 bases from J, with 13 bases in between. This CDR3 comprises 15 residues. CDR3 sequence: CASSQGLGLGSPLHF. The CDR3 bases are TGTGCCAGCAGCCAAGGTTTAGGGCTCGGTTCACCCCTCCACTTT.

This chain links TRBV4-1 with TRBJ2-5, with 11 bases that match TRBD2. The CDR3 loop spans 17 amino acids. The germline V gene has CDR1 MGHRA and CDR2 YSYEKL. Unmatched junction bases numbered 8, after V lost 0 bases and J lost 5 bases. The CDR3 here is CASSQEIELAGEETQYF. The CDR3 DNA follows: TGCGCCAGCAGCCAAGAAATCGAACTAGCGGGAGAGGAGACCCAGTACTTC.

The rearrangement uses TRBV11-2 and TRBJ2-5; tentative D call: TRBD1 (5 bases). Germline V gene sequence: CDR1 SGHAT, CDR2 FQNNGV. V was pared by 10 bases and J by 5 bases, with 20 bases between. The CDR3 consists of 14 residues. DNA for the CDR3: TGTGCCACAGCTTCCGGACAAGGGTTCGAGACCCAGTACTTC. Translation: CATASGQGFETQYF. The full variable domain, rest sourced from reference TRBV11-2 and TRBJ2-5, is EAGVAQSPRYKIIEKRQSVAFWCNPISGHATLYWYQQILGQGPKLLIQFQNNGVVDDSQLPKDRFSAERLKGVDSTLKIQPAKLEDSAVYLCATASGQGFETQYFGPGTRLLVL.

This clone occurred once. This chain links TRBV2 with TRBJ2-5, with 9 bases lining up with TRBD1. V lost 11 bases and J lost 4; bases outside the gene matches: 8. The CDR3 covers 13 residues. CDR1 and CDR2 from the germline V gene are SNHLY and FYNNEI. CDR3 protein: CAGQGPVGETQYF. CDR3 sequence (DNA): TGTGCCGGACAGGGGCCGGTCGGAGAGACCCAGTACTTC.

This clone has only a few counts. The chain is built from TRBV28 and TRBJ1-3, with a weak D call TRBD1 (6 bases). CDR1 MDHEN and CDR2 SYDVKM come from the germline V gene. This CDR3 has 14 amino acids. Trimming removed 2 bases from V and 4 bases from J, with 9 bases in between. CDR3 DNA: TGTGCCAGCAGTTTACCAGGGGCCGGAAACACCATATATTTT. It codes for CASSLPGAGNTIYF.

This clone has just a few counts. The chain employs TRBV15 and TRBJ1-2, with no clear D. The CDR3 runs 14 residues. V was shortened by 4 bases and J by 1 base, with 10 bases between the two germline ends. Per germline, CDR1 LNHNV and CDR2 YYDKDF (reference sequence). The CDR3 nucleotides are TGTGCCACCAGCAACCCTACAGTTAACTATGGCTACACCTTC. Translation gives CATSNPTVNYGYTF. The full variable domain, with the rest looked up from reference TRBV15 and TRBJ1-2, is DAMVIQNPRYQVTQFGKPVTLSCSQTLNHNVMYWYQQKSSQAPKLLFHYYDKDFNNEADTPDNFQSRRPNTSFCFLDIRSPGLGDTAMYLCATSNPTVNYGYTFGSGTRLTVV.